Following are 22 T cell receptor beta chains from one sample sequenced in a study of blood T cell repertoires in COVID-19. The repertoire was sequenced with immunoSEQ multiplex PCR; TCRdb's copy has only in-frame clones and lacks some. This table has fewer than 60,000 clones, over 75% appearing once. Sequencing was done on a sample of peripheral blood. The receptors stem from a man older than 75 with COVID-19, enrolled during active disease.

This clone was observed a few times. The CDR3, as DNA: TGTGCCAGCATCCCAGCAGGGTCCCTCCCCACTGAAGCTTTCTTT. It yields the protein CASIPAGSLPTEAFF. The V gene is TRBV6-5, the J gene TRBJ1-1; tentatively, D is TRBD1 (5 bases). The CDR3 extends over 15 amino acids. Trimming pared 7 bases from V and 4 bases from J, leaving 19 bases between. Germline V gives CDR1 MNHEY, CDR2 SVGAGI.

This clone was detected only a few times. An end of the junction does not agree with germline; a read error may underlie this. The chain couples TRBV6-5 to TRBJ2-5; 10 positions match TRBD2. Per the germline V gene, CDR1 is MNHEY and CDR2 is SVGAGI. CDR3 size: 12 residues. CDR3 coding DNA: TGCGCAAGCGGGAGGGTTCAAGAGACCCAGTACTTC. It yields the protein CASGRVQETQYF.

This chain connects TRBV4-1 to TRBJ1-5; D is ambiguous. The CDR3 runs to 15 residues. V was shortened by 0 bases and J by 5 bases, with 11 bases between the two germline ends. Germline V CDR1 and CDR2: MGHRA, YSYEKL. The CDR3: CASSQDPTVDQPQHF. The CDR3 DNA follows: TGCGCCAGCAGCCAAGATCCAACAGTGGATCAGCCCCAGCATTTT.

This rearrangement joins TRBV2 to TRBJ2-7; TRBD1 matches 10 bases. The CDR3 loop spans 13 amino acids. V lost 7 bases to trimming and J lost 6 bases; unmatched junction nucleotides: 6. The germline CDR1 and CDR2 sequences are SNHLY and FYNNEI. As DNA, the CDR3 is TGTGCCAGCACCGCGACAGGGGGCGGCGAGCAGTACTTC. Amino acid sequence: CASTATGGGEQYF.

The CDR3: CASSLGGGAPGTEAFF. The CDR3, as DNA: TGCGCCAGCAGCCTTGGGGGAGGGGCGCCGGGCACTGAAGCTTTCTTT. The J gene is TRBJ1-1, the V gene TRBV5-1; D possibly corresponds to TRBD1 (5 bases). V shed 4 bases and J shed 4 bases, with 20 bases lying between them. The CDR3 contains 16 residues. Germline V CDR1 and CDR2: SGHRS, YFSETQ.

The V and J genes are TRBV5-1 and TRBJ1-3, with a weak D call TRBD1 (6 bases). Germline-derived CDR1 and CDR2 are SGHRS and YFSETQ. V was shortened by 5 bases and J by 8 bases, with 17 bases between the two germline ends. The CDR3 covers 14 residues. DNA of the CDR3: TGCGCCAGCAGGTATTCACGGACAGAGGACACCATATATTTT. As protein: CASRYSRTEDTIYF.

This chain uses TRBV19 with TRBJ1-1; D remains unclear. The CDR3 spans 12 residues. Trimming left V 6 bases short and J 0 bases short, with 5 bases between. Germline lookup yields CDR1 LNHDA and CDR2 SQIVND (reference sequence). The DNA for the CDR3 is TGTGCCAGTAGATCCATGAACACTGAAGCTTTCTTT. Translation: CASRSMNTEAFF.

The rearrangement uses TRBV3-1 (or the pseudogene TRBV3-2) and TRBJ2-7; tentative D call: TRBD2 (6 bases). This CDR3 contains 12 residues. Germline V lookup: CDR1 LGHDT, CDR2 YNNKEL (reference sequence). Trimming shortened V by 0 bases and J by 7 bases, and 7 bases separated the two germline ends. The CDR3 loop is CASSQDGGEQYV. The CDR3 nucleotides are TGTGCCAGCAGCCAAGATGGGGGGGAGCAGTACGTC.

V is TRBV18 and J is TRBJ1-2; possible D gene TRBD1, 6 bases. CDR1 is KGHSH and CDR2 is LQKENI in the germline V gene. The CDR3 extends over 11 amino acids. The germline V and J ends were trimmed by 5 bases and 9 bases, with 10 bases remaining between them. The CDR3 protein is CASSKGESYTF. The DNA for the CDR3 is TGTGCCAGCTCAAAGGGGGAAAGCTACACCTTC.

The chain recombines TRBV6-5 with TRBJ1-1; D might be TRBD1 (5 bases). V was pared by 0 bases and J by 6 bases, with 17 bases between. The length of the CDR3 is 16 residues. Germline CDR1 MNHEY, CDR2 SVGAGI. The CDR3 reads CASSYSSRFAGSEAFF. The CDR3 DNA sequence: TGTGCCAGCAGTTACTCTTCTCGATTCGCAGGGTCTGAAGCTTTCTTT.

The chain joins TRBV4-1 to TRBJ1-2; 7 nucleotides line up with TRBD1. The CDR3 runs to 16 residues. Per the germline V gene, CDR1 is MGHRA and CDR2 is YSYEKL. V lost 5 bases and J lost 0; bases outside the gene matches: 9. The CDR3 bases are TGCGCCAGCAGCGAAGGGGGCGGAGTAGCTAACTATGGCTACACCTTC. Its protein is CASSEGGGVANYGYTF.

This chain uses TRBV11-2 with TRBJ1-5; 8 bases are shared with TRBD1. Trimming at V came to 3 bases and at J to 1 base, leaving 2 bases not matched to a gene. The CDR3 length is 15 residues. The germline V gene encodes CDR1 SGHAT and CDR2 FQNNGV. CDR3 amino acids: CASSLTGASNQPQHF. The CDR3 nucleotides are TGTGCCAGCAGCTTGACAGGGGCCAGCAATCAGCCCCAGCATTTT.

The chain uses TRBV24-1 and TRBJ2-5; 8 bases agree with TRBD2. Per the germline V gene, CDR1 is KGHDR and CDR2 is SFDVKD. V lost 4 bases and J lost 4; bases outside the gene matches: 7. This CDR3 region has 15 residues. The CDR3 region is CATSEAGLAGETQYF. CDR3 bases: TGTGCCACCAGTGAAGCCGGACTAGCAGGAGAGACCCAGTACTTC.

J is TRBJ1-5 and V is TRBV27; D gene ambiguous. Per the germline V gene, CDR1 is MNHEY and CDR2 is SMNVEV (reference sequence). The V end lost 0 bases, the J end lost 0 bases, and 9 bases lay between the germline ends. The CDR3 extends over 16 amino acids. The CDR3 nucleotides read TGTGCCAGCAGTTTATCGCTCAGAAATAGCAATCAGCCCCAGCATTTT. This codes for CASSLSLRNSNQPQHF.

The rearrangement links TRBV9 to TRBJ2-2; the D is unclear. V was trimmed by 0 bases and J by 1 base, leaving 7 bases between them. CDR3 size: 15 residues. The germline CDR1 and CDR2 sequences are SGDLS and YYNGEE. CDR3 sequence reads: CASSVVAGNTGELFF. The CDR3 nucleotides read TGTGCCAGCAGCGTAGTGGCAGGGAACACCGGGGAGCTGTTTTTT.

The chain joins TRBV7-2 to TRBJ2-1; 12 bases fit TRBD1. Germline assignment: CDR1 SGHTA and CDR2 FQGNSA. J was trimmed by 7 bases and V by 4 bases; bases with no gene match: 5. This CDR3 contains 15 residues. The CDR3 spells CASSYRDRGLNEQFF. The CDR3 DNA sequence: TGTGCCAGCAGCTATCGGGACAGGGGGCTGAATGAGCAGTTCTTC.

The V and J genes are TRBV23-1 and TRBJ2-5; 9 bases agree with TRBD1. TRBV23-1 counts as an open reading frame of uncertain function. The CDR3 has 19 residues. V shed 2 bases and J 3 bases; nucleotides not matched to a gene: 16. The CDR3 spells CASSQKNAQYGTGKETQYF. The DNA of the CDR3 is TGCGCCAGCAGTCAAAAAAATGCACAATACGGGACAGGGAAAGAGACCCAGTACTTC.

The chain carries TRBV3-1 (or the pseudogene TRBV3-2) and TRBJ1-4; TRBD1 matches 7 bases. The CDR3 has 17 residues. CDR1 and CDR2 from the germline V gene are LGHDT and YNNKEL (reference sequence). J lost 2 bases, V lost 4 bases, and 10 bases had no gene match. Here the CDR3 reads CASSPDLPGGTNEKLFF. CDR3 bases: TGTGCCAGCAGCCCCGACCTCCCAGGGGGTACTAATGAAAAACTGTTTTTT.

This clone was found once. The chain has TRBV5-5 and TRBJ2-1, with D maybe TRBD1 (5 bases). CDR1 SGHKS and CDR2 YYEKEE come from the germline V gene (reference sequence). The length of the CDR3 is 14 residues. V was cut by 2 bases and J by 2 bases, with 8 bases left in between. CDR3 sequence reads: CASSLGQPYNEQFF. Here the CDR3 DNA reads TGTGCCAGCAGCTTAGGACAACCCTACAATGAGCAGTTCTTC.

This clone was picked up a small number of times. The genes are TRBV2 and TRBJ2-7, with a tentative D call TRBD1 (5 bases). The CDR3 contains 14 residues. Trimming shortened V by 3 bases and J by 3 bases, and 12 bases separated the two germline ends. Germline CDR1 SNHLY, CDR2 FYNNEI. The CDR3 here is CASSDQGRGYEQYV. The CDR3 DNA sequence: TGTGCCAGCAGTGACCAGGGTAGGGGCTACGAGCAGTACGTC.

The rearrangement joins TRBV20-1 to TRBJ2-3; 9 bases map to TRBD2. Per germline, CDR1 DFQATT and CDR2 SNEGSKA (reference sequence). CDR3 length equals 15 residues. The J segment lost 2 bases and the V segment lost 3 bases, leaving 6 bases of the junction unmatched. The CDR3 sequence: CSASDSGRPTDTQYF. The CDR3 bases are TGCAGTGCTAGTGATAGCGGGAGACCCACAGATACGCAGTATTTT.

CDR3 in amino acids: CASSDSLGTSGPQETQYF. For the CDR3, the DNA is TGTGCCAGTAGTGATTCCCTCGGGACTAGCGGCCCCCAAGAGACCCAGTACTTC. J is TRBJ2-5 and V is TRBV19; 11 nucleotides align to TRBD2. V gave up 5 bases and J gave up 1 base; unmatched junction bases: 12. Germline CDR1 and CDR2: LNHDA and SQIVND (reference sequence). The CDR3 extends over 18 amino acids. The variable domain in full, with the rest retrieved from reference TRBV19 and TRBJ2-5, is DGGITQSPKYLFRKEGQNVTLSCEQNLNHDAMYWYRQDPGQGLRLIYYSQIVNDFQKGDIAEGYSVSREKKESFPLTVTSAQKNPTAFYLCASSDSLGTSGPQETQYFGPGTRLLVL.